The 25 T cell receptor beta chains below were found in one sample sequenced in a study of response to subunit inactivated influenza vaccine. TCRdb ran MiXCR on the RT-PCR reads and lists one entry per CDR3 protein. The table has about 650,000 distinct CDR3 sequences, about 15% seen once. The sequencing used PBMCs from blood, collected 14 to 15 days before vaccination. The origin of the receptors is a man over 45 who received an inactivated influenza vaccine.

The V gene is TRBV12-3 or TRBV12-4, the J gene TRBJ2-5; 11 bases are shared with TRBD2. The ends lost 6 bases at V and 4 bases at J; junction bases unmatched: 7. CDR3 length: 15 amino acids. CDR3 nucleotide sequence: TGTGCCAGCAGCATAGCGGGGGGGCGGGGAGAGACCCAGTACTTC. It specifies CASSIAGGRGETQYF.

The chain couples TRBV6-2 or TRBV6-3 to TRBJ2-5, with D hard to call. The germline CDR1 and CDR2 sequences are MNHEY and SVGEGT. There are 18 residues in the CDR3. V was pared by 2 bases and J by 0 bases, with 19 bases between. In DNA, the CDR3 is TGTGCCAGCAGTTACCCTGCTTTTTTCAGTATCAACCAAGAGACCCAGTACTTC. It specifies CASSYPAFFSINQETQYF.

Many counts were recorded for this clonotype. The chain carries TRBV5-1 and TRBJ2-1; no clear D. Germline V gene data show CDR1 as SGHRS and CDR2 as YFSETQ. V was cut by 1 base and J by 2 bases, with 7 bases left in between. The CDR3 consists of 14 residues. The CDR3 DNA reads TGCGCCAGCAGCTTGCTCGGAGCCTACAATGAGCAGTTCTTC. It is translated as CASSLLGAYNEQFF.

The chain links TRBV7-2 to TRBJ1-4, with D possibly being TRBD1 (5 bases). Germline CDR1 is SGHTA and CDR2 is FQGNSA. The CDR3 is 14 amino acids. V was pared by 5 bases and J by 2 bases, with 9 bases between. As DNA, the CDR3 is TGTGCCAGCAGCCCATGGGGGACTAATGAAAAACTGTTTTTT. Residues: CASSPWGTNEKLFF.

J is TRBJ2-5 and V is TRBV9, with D unresolved. The V and J ends lost 0 bases and 1 base respectively, with 7 bases between them. The germline V gene encodes CDR1 SGDLS and CDR2 YYNGEE. The CDR3 has 14 amino acids. The CDR3 protein is CASSVGNGQETQYF. DNA of the CDR3: TGTGCCAGCAGCGTAGGTAACGGCCAAGAGACCCAGTACTTC.

The V gene is TRBV29-1, the J gene TRBJ2-5, with 7 bases fitting TRBD1. Per the germline V gene, CDR1 is SQVTM and CDR2 is ANQGSEA. V dropped 4 bases and J dropped 3; count of bases not matched to a gene: 5. This CDR3 comprises 13 residues. The CDR3 DNA reads TGCAGCGTTGCCGGGACAGCAAAAGAGACCCAGTACTTC. Its translation is CSVAGTAKETQYF.

This clonotype was observed a few times. The chain is built from TRBV6-2 or TRBV6-3 and TRBJ2-7, with D maybe TRBD2 (5 bases). The germline gives CDR1 MNHEY, CDR2 SVGEGT. This CDR3 is 13 amino acids long. The germline V and J ends were trimmed by 4 bases and 0 bases, with 7 bases remaining between them. CDR3 residues: CASSWGVSYEQYF. The CDR3 coding sequence is TGTGCCAGCAGTTGGGGAGTCTCCTACGAGCAGTACTTC.

This clonotype was seen repeatedly, ten times or more. The chain is built from TRBV28 and TRBJ2-5; maybe TRBD2 (6 bases). Per the germline V gene, CDR1 is MDHEN and CDR2 is SYDVKM. CDR3 length: 14 amino acids. Trimming removed 6 bases at V and 5 bases at J, with 16 bases between. The DNA of the CDR3 is TGTGCCAGCAGGCGGGCGGGATATGGGGAGACCCAGTACTTC. Translated, it gives CASRRAGYGETQYF.

This clonotype was counted between two and nine times. V and J are TRBV28 and TRBJ1-6; D gene unclear. Germline-derived CDR1 and CDR2 are MDHEN and SYDVKM. The CDR3 has 18 amino acids. The V gene lost 5 bases and the J gene lost 0 bases, with 17 bases spanning the gap. The CDR3: CASSTDTGLSSYNSPLHF. The DNA for the CDR3 is TGTGCCAGCAGTACCGATACGGGCCTCAGCTCCTATAATTCACCCCTCCACTTT. The full variable domain, with the rest looked up from reference TRBV28 and TRBJ1-6, is DVKVTQSSRYLVKRTGEKVFLECVQDMDHENMFWYRQDPGLGLRLIYFSYDVKMKEKGDIPEGYSVSREKKERFSLILESASTNQTSMYLCASSTDTGLSSYNSPLHFGNGTRLTVT.

In its sample, this clonotype was seen a few times. The rearrangement joins TRBV6-2 or TRBV6-3 to TRBJ1-5; tentative D call: TRBD1 (6 bases). The germline V gene encodes CDR1 MNHEY and CDR2 SVGEGT. V dropped 7 bases and J dropped 2 bases, with 12 bases sitting between them. The CDR3 spans 14 residues. As DNA, the CDR3 is TGTGCCAGCACCCGGGACACCGGCAATCAGCCCCAGCATTTT. This gives the protein CASTRDTGNQPQHF.

This chain uses TRBV4-1 with TRBJ2-6; D unresolved. The V gene's germline CDR1 is MGHRA and CDR2 YSYEKL. This CDR3 is 16 amino acids long. Trimming shortened V by 1 base and J by 0 bases, and 7 bases separated the two germline ends. For the CDR3, the DNA is TGCGCCAGCAGCCAAGTTCTGCTCTCTGGGGCCAACGTCCTGACTTTC. This gives the protein CASSQVLLSGANVLTF.

This clonotype showed up just a few times. The chain joins TRBV21-1 to TRBJ2-5; the table assigns TRBD1, which was not confirmed against the DNA. TRBV21-1 is annotated as a pseudogene. The CDR3 is 18 amino acids. The CDR3 here is CASKLHRDRETEPETQYF. The DNA of the CDR3 is TGTGCCAGCAAGCTTCACCGGGACAGAGAAACCGAGCCGGAGACCCAGTACTTC.

The chain's CDR3 is CASSWGTGGVEQYF. CDR3 sequence (DNA): TGTGCCAGCAGCTGGGGGACAGGGGGCGTCGAGCAGTACTTC. This rearrangement joins TRBV12-3 or TRBV12-4 to TRBJ2-7, with TRBD1 identical over 12 bases. The length of the CDR3 is 14 residues. The trim removed 6 bases at V and 6 bases at J, leaving 6 bases unmatched.

V is TRBV2 and J is TRBJ2-1; 9 bases are shared with TRBD2. J lost 6 bases, V lost 3 bases, and 3 bases had no gene match. CDR1 SNHLY and CDR2 FYNNEI come from the germline V gene. The CDR3 loop spans 14 amino acids. Written as DNA, the CDR3 is TGTGCCAGCAGTGAGGGCGGGAGGGGCAATGAGCAGTTCTTC. Translated, it gives CASSEGGRGNEQFF.

This clonotype has more than one count but fewer than ten. V and J are TRBV5-6 and TRBJ1-1; D not resolved. Trimming cost V 6 bases and J 1 base, with 10 bases left between them. CDR1 and CDR2 from the germline V gene are SGHDT and YYEEEE. CDR3 length: 13 residues. The DNA of the CDR3 is TGTGCCAGCAAGTTACGGGGGAACACTGAAGCTTTCTTT. As protein: CASKLRGNTEAFF.

CDR3 sequence (DNA): TGTGCCAGCAGCTGGGGACAGCTAGATACGCAGTATTTT. This gives the protein CASSWGQLDTQYF. The V gene is TRBV12-3 or TRBV12-4, the J gene TRBJ2-3; TRBD1 aligns across 7 bases. After removal of 6 bases from V and 5 bases from J, the junction contained 5 bases not matched to a gene. The CDR3 covers 13 residues.

In DNA form, the CDR3 reads TGTGCCAGCAGCTTAGCGGTAGCGACTAGCAGGAACACCGGGGAGCTGTTTTTT. Its protein product is CASSLAVATSRNTGELFF. The J gene is TRBJ2-2, the V gene TRBV7-6, with 7 bases that match TRBD2. The CDR3 extends over 18 amino acids. Germline V gene sequence: CDR1 SGHVS, CDR2 FNYEAQ. J gave up 1 base and V 0 bases, and 8 bases lay outside the gene matches.

This clonotype showed up just a few times. The V and J genes are TRBV4-3 and TRBJ1-6; no clear D. V dropped 1 base and J dropped 7 bases, with 8 bases sitting between them. This CDR3 is 14 amino acids long. Looked up from germline, CDR1 is LGHNA and CDR2 is YSLEER. This CDR3 reads CASSQAVGNSPLHF. CDR3 sequence (DNA): TGCGCCAGCAGCCAAGCCGTAGGGAATTCACCCCTCCACTTT.

This clonotype was counted many times. This rearrangement joins TRBV12-3 or TRBV12-4 to TRBJ2-2; no reliable D call. V shed 6 bases and J shed 6 bases, with 8 bases lying between them. This CDR3 comprises 12 residues. CDR3 sequence: CASRRVAGELFF. For the CDR3, the DNA is TGTGCCAGCAGAAGGGTGGCCGGGGAGCTGTTTTTT.

The CDR3 loop is CASSLEEGRTAFF. The CDR3 nucleotides read TGTGCCAGCAGCTTAGAGGAAGGCAGAACGGCTTTCTTT. The gene calls are TRBV7-9 and TRBJ1-1; D is unclear. Germline values: CDR1 SEHNR, CDR2 FQNEAQ (reference sequence). V was trimmed by 1 base and J by 11 bases, leaving 14 bases between them. This CDR3 is built from 13 residues.

The rearrangement uses TRBV20-1 and TRBJ2-7; tentatively, D is TRBD1 or TRBD2 (8 bases each). Between the trimmed V and J ends, which lost 6 bases and 1 base, there was a span of 19 bases. CDR1 DFQATT and CDR2 SNEGSKA come from the germline V gene (reference sequence). This CDR3 spans 15 amino acids. The DNA of the CDR3 is TGCAGTGCGAGGACAGGGCGGGGGGTTTCCTACGAGCAGTACTTC. Translated: CSARTGRGVSYEQYF.

This clonotype was observed at least ten times. This rearrangement joins TRBV12-3 or TRBV12-4 to TRBJ2-5; 15 bases fit TRBD2. The CDR3 covers 16 residues. V lost 5 bases and J lost 2; bases outside the gene matches: 3. The CDR3, as DNA: TGTGCCAGCAGTCCAGGACTAGCGGGAGGGCAAGAGACCCAGTACTTC. This encodes CASSPGLAGGQETQYF.

This clonotype was counted between two and nine times. The V gene is TRBV4-2, the J gene TRBJ2-6, with D tentatively TRBD1 (6 bases). The CDR3 spans 17 residues. Germline V gene data show CDR1 as LGHNA and CDR2 as YNFKEQ. V was trimmed by 3 bases and J by 9 bases, leaving 21 bases between them. CDR3 region: CASSHVPPGHALNVLTF. DNA for the CDR3: TGTGCCAGCAGCCACGTACCGCCGGGACACGCACTCAACGTCCTGACTTTC.

This clonotype was detected many times. The chain combines TRBV2 with TRBJ2-7, with 9 bases identical to TRBD1. Per the germline V gene, CDR1 is SNHLY and CDR2 is FYNNEI. This CDR3 has 15 residues. The J segment lost 3 bases and the V segment lost 2 bases, leaving 5 bases of the junction unmatched. The DNA for the CDR3 is TGTGCCAGCAGTGAACTAGGACAGGGGATCTACGAGCAGTACTTC. Its translation: CASSELGQGIYEQYF.

This chain joins TRBV12-3 or TRBV12-4 and TRBJ1-6; D might be TRBD1 (5 bases). CDR3 length equals 15 residues. The germline V and J ends were trimmed by 5 bases and 7 bases, with 15 bases remaining between them. The chain's CDR3 is CASSVRDWANSPLHF. CDR3 in DNA: TGTGCCAGCAGTGTCCGGGACTGGGCAAATTCACCCCTCCACTTT.